Sequencing of this TCR beta chain was carried out in a study of CD8+ T cells in alopecia areata. The study, taken as a whole, reports: Scalp sequencing also captures normal skin's resident alphabeta T cells.

PBMCs were stained for CD3, CD4 and CD8, and CD4+ and CD8+ T cells were sorted. Once RNA had been extracted, it was reverse transcribed into cDNA to act as the sequencing template. Clones were sequenced by immunoSEQ multiplex PCR, and TCRdb holds only the in-frame ones, with some missing. The sample holds about 140,000 clones, about 60% seen once. About this clone: The antigen is unknown.

Trimming took 4 bases from V and 9 from J; bases not matched to a gene: 7. The CDR3 consists of 15 residues. From germline, CDR1 is SGHDT and CDR2 YYEEEE. Source material: CD4+ T cells sorted from blood. This TCR came from a human donor in good health. This chain connects TRBV5-6 to TRBJ2-1; TRBD2 agrees at 13 bases. The CDR3 DNA reads as TGTGCCAGCAGCCGACCGGGACTAGCGGGAAGTGAGCAGTTCTTC. Translation: CASSRPGLAGSEQFF.